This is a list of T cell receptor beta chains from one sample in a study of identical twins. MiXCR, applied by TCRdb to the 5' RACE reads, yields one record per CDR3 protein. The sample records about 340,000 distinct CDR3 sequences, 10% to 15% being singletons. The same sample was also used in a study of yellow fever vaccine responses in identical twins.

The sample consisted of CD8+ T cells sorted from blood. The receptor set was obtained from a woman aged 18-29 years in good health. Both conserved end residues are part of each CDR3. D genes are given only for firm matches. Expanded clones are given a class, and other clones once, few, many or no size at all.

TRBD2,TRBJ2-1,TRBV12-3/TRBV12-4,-,TGTGCCAGCAGTCCCACTAGCGCCAATGAGCAGTTCTTC,CASSPTSANEQFF
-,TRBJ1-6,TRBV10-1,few,TGCGCCAGGCCCGCGCGGGGAAGAGGGTCACCCCTCCACTTT,CARPARGRGSPLHF
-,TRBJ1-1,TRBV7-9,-,TGTGCCAGCAGCCATCCGGGATATCTGACTGAAGCTTTCTTT,CASSHPGYLTEAFF
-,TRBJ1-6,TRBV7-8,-,TGTGCCAGCAGCTTAGCGGGGGGGGGGCAGGGAAATTCACCCCTCCACTTT,CASSLAGGGQGNSPLHF
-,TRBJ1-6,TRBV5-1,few,TGCGCCAGCAGCTTGGGTACGGAGGGGAATTCACCCCTCTACTTT,CASSLGTEGNSPLYF
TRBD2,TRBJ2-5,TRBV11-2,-,TGTGCCAGCCCCCTTAGGACTAGCGATGAGACCCAGTACTTC,CASPLRTSDETQYF
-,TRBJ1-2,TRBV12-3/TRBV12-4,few,TGTGCCAGCAGTTTCGGCAGTTACTATGGCTACACCTTC,CASSFGSYYGYTF
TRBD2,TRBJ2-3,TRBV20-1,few,TGCAGTGCTAGGAAAACTAGCGGGGTAACCACAGATACGCAGTATTTT,CSARKTSGVTTDTQYF
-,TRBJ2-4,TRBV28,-,TGTGCCAGCAGTCCCATGGGACCTCTCATTCAGTACTTC,CASSPMGPLIQYF
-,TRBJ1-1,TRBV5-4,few,TGTGCCAGCAGCTTGGACAGGGAGAACACTGAAGCTTTCTTT,CASSLDRENTEAFF
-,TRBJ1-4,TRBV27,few,TGTGCCAGCAGCTCTACCCCTTCCAGGAATGAAAAACTGTTTTTT,CASSSTPSRNEKLFF
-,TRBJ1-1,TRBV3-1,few,TGTGCCAGCAGCCCCTATGGGAACAGGTTTGAAGCTTTCTTT,CASSPYGNRFEAFF
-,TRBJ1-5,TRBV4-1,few,TGCGCCAGCAGCCACGATACATGGGATCAGCCCCAGCATTTT,CASSHDTWDQPQHF
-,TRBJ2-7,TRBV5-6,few,TGTGCCAGCAGCTTGGAGGCGGGCGGCTCCTACGAGCAGTACTTC,CASSLEAGGSYEQYF
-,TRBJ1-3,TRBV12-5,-,TGTGCTAGTGCCATAAGGGTGGACTCTGGAAACACCATATATTTT,CASAIRVDSGNTIYF
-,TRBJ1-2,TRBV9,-,TGTGCCAGCAGCGTGCTTGATACTCCACCGGGTGGCTACACCTTC,CASSVLDTPPGGYTF
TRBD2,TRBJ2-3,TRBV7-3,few,TGTGCCAGCAGCTTAGGACTAGCGGGATCTACGCAGTATTTT,CASSLGLAGSTQYF
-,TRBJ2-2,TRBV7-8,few,TGTGCCAGCAGCTTAACAGCAGGGGGGCTGGTTGGCGGGGAGCTGTTTTTT,CASSLTAGGLVGGELFF
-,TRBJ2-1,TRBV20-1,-,TGCAGTGCGGACCCTGAGGGGCGCAATGAGCAGTTCTTC,CSADPEGRNEQFF
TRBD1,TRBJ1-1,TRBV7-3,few,TGTGCCAGCAGCTTAACCTGGACAGGGGGGAACACTGAAGCTTTCTTT,CASSLTWTGGNTEAFF
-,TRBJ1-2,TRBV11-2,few,TGTGCCAGCAGCCCAGACGGGACATTAGAGGGCTACACCTTC,CASSPDGTLEGYTF
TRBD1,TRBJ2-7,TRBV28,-,TGTGCCAGCAGTTTGGGGCCGGGACAGAATAATCTCTACGAGCAGTACTTC,CASSLGPGQNNLYEQYF
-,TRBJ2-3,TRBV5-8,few,TGTGCCAGCAGCTTGGACAGTTCAGATACGCAGTATTTT,CASSLDSSDTQYF
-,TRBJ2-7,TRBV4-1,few,TGCGCCAGCAGCCATTATGAGGTGGCAGGGAGTTACGAGCAGTACTTC,CASSHYEVAGSYEQYF
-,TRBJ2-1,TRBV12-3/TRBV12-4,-,TGTGCCAGCAGTTTAGTTAAGGACAGACCCTACAATGAGCAGTTCTTC,CASSLVKDRPYNEQFF
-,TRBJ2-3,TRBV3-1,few,TGTGCCAGCAGCCAAGAGGACAGAAACACAGATACGCAGTATTTT,CASSQEDRNTDTQYF
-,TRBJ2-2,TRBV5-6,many,TGTGCCAGCAGGGGATCGAACACCGGGGAGCTGTTTTTT,CASRGSNTGELFF
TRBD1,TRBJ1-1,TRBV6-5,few,TGTGCCAGCAGTTGGGCGGGACAGGGGAACACTGAAGCTTTCTTT,CASSWAGQGNTEAFF
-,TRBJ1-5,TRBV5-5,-,TGTGCCAGCAGCTTGGACCTCCCTGGCAATCAGCCCCAGCATTTT,CASSLDLPGNQPQHF
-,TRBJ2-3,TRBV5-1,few,TGCGCCAGCAGCCCTACGTTTGGGGATACGCAGTATTTT,CASSPTFGDTQYF
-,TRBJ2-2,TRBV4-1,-,TGCGCCAGCAGCCAATCCAGTCCCCGGGAGCTGTTTTTT,CASSQSSPRELFF
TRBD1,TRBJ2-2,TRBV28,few,TGTGCCAGCAGTTTCCCCCGTGGGACAGGGGAAATCCGATACACCGGGGAGCTGTTTTTT,CASSFPRGTGEIRYTGELFF
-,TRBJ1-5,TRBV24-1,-,TGTGTCACCAGTGATTTGTCGTCCGGGCAGCCCCAGCATTTT,CVTSDLSSGQPQHF
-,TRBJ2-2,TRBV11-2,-,TGTGCCAGCACACTGGGGGGGGGGCACACCGGGGAGCTGTTTTTT,CASTLGGGHTGELFF
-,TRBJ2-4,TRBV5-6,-,TGTGCCAGCGAAGGGCAGGGAGCAAACATTCAGTACTTC,CASEGQGANIQYF
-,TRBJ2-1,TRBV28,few,TGTGCCAGCCCTGCATCCGGGGGTGAGCAGTTCTTC,CASPASGGEQFF
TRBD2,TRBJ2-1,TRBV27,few,TGTGCCACCCGAGGGTTAGCGGGATTTGAGCAGTTCTTC,CATRGLAGFEQFF
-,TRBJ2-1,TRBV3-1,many,TGTGCCAGCAGCCAAGTAGCGGCCTACAATGAGCAGTTCTTC,CASSQVAAYNEQFF
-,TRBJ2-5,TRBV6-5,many,TGTGCCAGTGGTTTGGGGGGAGAGACCCAGTACTTC,CASGLGGETQYF
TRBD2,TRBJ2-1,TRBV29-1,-,TGCAGCGTTGAAAGGGGACTAGCGGGAGGGACGTACAATGAGCAGTTCTTC,CSVERGLAGGTYNEQFF
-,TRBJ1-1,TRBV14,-,TGTGCCAGCAGCCTGACAGAGGAAGCTTTCTTT,CASSLTEEAFF